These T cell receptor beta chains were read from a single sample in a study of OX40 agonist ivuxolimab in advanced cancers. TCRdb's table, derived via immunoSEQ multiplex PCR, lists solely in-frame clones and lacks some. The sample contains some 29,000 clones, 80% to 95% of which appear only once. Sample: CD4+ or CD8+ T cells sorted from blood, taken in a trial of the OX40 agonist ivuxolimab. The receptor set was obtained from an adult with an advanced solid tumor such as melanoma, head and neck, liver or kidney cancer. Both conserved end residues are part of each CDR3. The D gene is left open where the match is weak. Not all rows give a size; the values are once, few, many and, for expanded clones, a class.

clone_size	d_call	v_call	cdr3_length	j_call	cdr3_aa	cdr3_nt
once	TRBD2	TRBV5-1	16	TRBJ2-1	CASSSTPSGGYNEQFF	TGCGCCAGCAGCTCCACCCCCAGCGGGGGTTACAATGAGCAGTTCTTC
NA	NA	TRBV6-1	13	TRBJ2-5	CASTPHLQETQYF	TGTGCCAGCACCCCTCACCTCCAAGAGACCCAGTACTTC
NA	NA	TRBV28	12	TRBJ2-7	CASSHGSYEQYF	TGTGCCAGCAGCCACGGTTCCTACGAGCAGTACTTC
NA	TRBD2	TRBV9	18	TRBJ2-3	CASSVTAGGLVSPDTQYF	TGTGCCAGCAGCGTAACGGCGGGGGGGCTCGTATCCCCAGATACGCAGTATTTT
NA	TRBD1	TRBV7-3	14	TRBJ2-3	CASSQDRGADTQYF	TGTGCCAGCAGCCAGGACAGGGGGGCAGATACGCAGTATTTT
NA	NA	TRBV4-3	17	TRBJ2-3	CASSQDQIGTLEDTQYF	TGCGCCAGCAGCCAAGATCAGATTGGCACCTTGGAAGATACGCAGTATTTT
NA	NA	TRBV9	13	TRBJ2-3	CASSVWASDTQYF	TGTGCCAGCAGCGTATGGGCCTCAGATACGCAGTATTTT
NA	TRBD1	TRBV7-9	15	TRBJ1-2	CASSLGQAPHYGYTF	TGTGCCAGCAGCCTCGGACAGGCCCCACACTATGGCTACACCTTC
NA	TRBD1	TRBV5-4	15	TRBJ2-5	CASSARDRAWETQYF	TGTGCCAGCAGCGCGCGGGACAGGGCGTGGGAGACCCAGTACTTC
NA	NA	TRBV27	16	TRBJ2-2	CASSLTTVENTGELFF	TGTGCCAGCAGTTTAACCACCGTGGAGAACACCGGGGAGCTGTTTTTT
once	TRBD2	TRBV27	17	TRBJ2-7	CASSPLPSGRLDDEQYF	TGTGCCAGCAGTCCGCTACCTAGCGGGAGATTAGACGACGAGCAGTACTTC
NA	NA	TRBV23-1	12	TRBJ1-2	CASSDRAGGYTF	TGCGCCAGCAGCGATAGGGCAGGGGGCTACACCTTC
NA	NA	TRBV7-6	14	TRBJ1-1	CASSPHPEGPEAFF	TGTGCCAGCAGCCCCCATCCTGAGGGCCCTGAAGCTTTCTTT
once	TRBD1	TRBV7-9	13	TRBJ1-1	CASSPTGFTEAFF	TGTGCCAGCAGCCCGACAGGGTTCACTGAAGCTTTCTTT
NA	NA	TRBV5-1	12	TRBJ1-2	CASSGENYGYTF	TGCGCCAGCAGCGGGGAGAACTATGGCTACACCTTC
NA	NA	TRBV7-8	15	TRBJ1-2	CASSLAVGGGYGYTF	TGTGCCAGCAGCTTAGCCGTTGGGGGCGGCTATGGCTACACCTTC
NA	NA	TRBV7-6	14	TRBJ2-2	CASSLGQNTGELFF	TGTGCCAGCAGCTTAGGGCAGAACACCGGGGAGCTGTTTTTT
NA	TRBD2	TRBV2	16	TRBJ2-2	CASSEWSQGGTGELFF	TGTGCCAGCAGTGAATGGTCCCAGGGAGGGACCGGGGAGCTGTTTTTT
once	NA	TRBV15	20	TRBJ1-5	CVTSRQTGSGPSYSNQPQHF	TGTGTCACCAGCAGACAAACAGGTTCCGGTCCCTCGTATAGCAATCAGCCCCAGCATTTT
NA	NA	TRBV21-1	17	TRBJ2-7	CASSSPGLAAPRDEQYF	TGTGCCAGCAGCTCTCCGGGACTAGCGGCCCCCCGGGACGAGCAGTACTTC
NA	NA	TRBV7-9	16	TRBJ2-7	CASSLAPGTTVYEQYF	TGTGCCAGCAGCTTAGCTCCGGGAACGACTGTCTACGAGCAGTACTTC
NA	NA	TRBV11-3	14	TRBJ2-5	CASSLGRLGETQYF	TGTGCCAGCAGCTTGGGGCGGTTGGGGGAGACCCAGTACTTC
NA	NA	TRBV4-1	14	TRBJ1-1	CASSQPTGYTEAFF	TGCGCCAGCAGCCAACCCACAGGGTATACTGAAGCTTTCTTT
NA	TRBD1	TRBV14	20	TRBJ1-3	CASSQKMGQALPNSGNTIYF	TGTGCCAGCAGCCAGAAAATGGGACAGGCTCTGCCGAACTCTGGAAACACCATATATTTT
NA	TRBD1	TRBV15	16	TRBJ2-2	CATSRGTGIMAGELFF	TGTGCCACCAGCAGAGGGACAGGGATCATGGCCGGGGAGCTGTTTTTT
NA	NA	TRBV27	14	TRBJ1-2	CASSPLGQNYGYTF	TGTGCCAGCAGTCCGCTCGGTCAGAACTATGGCTACACCTTC
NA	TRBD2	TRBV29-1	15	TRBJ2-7	CSVEKLEAGGYEQYF	TGCAGCGTTGAAAAGTTAGAAGCGGGGGGTTACGAGCAGTACTTC
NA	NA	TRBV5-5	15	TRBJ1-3	CASSLYQGSGNTIYF	TGTGCCAGCAGCTTATACCAGGGGTCAGGAAACACCATATATTTT
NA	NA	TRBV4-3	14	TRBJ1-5	CASSPEGGLQPQHF	TGCGCCAGCAGCCCCGAGGGGGGGCTTCAGCCCCAGCATTTT
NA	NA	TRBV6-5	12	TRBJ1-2	CASSHYRDGYTF	TGTGCCAGCAGTCACTACAGGGATGGCTACACCTTC
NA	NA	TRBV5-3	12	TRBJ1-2	CAKNIQWRGYTF	TGTGCCAAAAATATACAGTGGCGTGGCTACACCTTC
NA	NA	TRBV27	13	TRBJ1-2	CASRPQGLYGYTF	TGTGCCAGCAGACCTCAGGGATTATATGGCTACACCTTC
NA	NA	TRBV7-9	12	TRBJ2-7	CASSLRSSEQYF	TGTGCCAGCAGCTTACGGTCGAGCGAGCAGTACTTC
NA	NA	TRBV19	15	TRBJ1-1	CASSAHRQVNTEAFF	TGTGCCAGTAGTGCCCACCGACAGGTGAACACTGAAGCTTTCTTT
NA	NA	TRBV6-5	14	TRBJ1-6	CASNRPGDNSPLHF	TGTGCCAGCAATCGGCCAGGCGATAATTCACCCCTCCACTTT
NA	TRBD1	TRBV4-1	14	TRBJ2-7	CASSHRQGAYEQYF	TGCGCCAGCAGCCATAGACAGGGGGCGTACGAGCAGTACTTC
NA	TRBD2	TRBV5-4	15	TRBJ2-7	CASSPTGTSTREQYF	TGTGCCAGCAGCCCTACCGGGACTAGCACAAGGGAGCAGTACTTC
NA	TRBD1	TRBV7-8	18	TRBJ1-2	CASSPQGRGAQANYGYTF	TGTGCCAGCAGCCCACAGGGGAGGGGGGCCCAAGCTAACTATGGCTACACCTTC
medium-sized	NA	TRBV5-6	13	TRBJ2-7	CASSFWQFDEQYF	TGTGCCAGCAGCTTTTGGCAGTTCGACGAGCAGTACTTC
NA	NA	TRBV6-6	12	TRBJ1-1	CASSPGFTEAFF	TGTGCCAGCAGTCCAGGGTTCACTGAAGCTTTCTTT
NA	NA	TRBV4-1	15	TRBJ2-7	CASSQDRGTSYEQYF	TGCGCCAGCAGCCAAGATCGGGGGACTTCCTACGAGCAGTACTTC
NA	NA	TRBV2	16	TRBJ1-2	CASSESSRSPDYGYTF	TGTGCCAGCAGCGAAAGCTCTCGGAGTCCTGACTATGGCTACACCTTC
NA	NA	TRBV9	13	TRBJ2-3	CASSLADTDTQYF	TGTGCCAGCAGTTTAGCGGACACAGATACGCAGTATTTT
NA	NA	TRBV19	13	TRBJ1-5	CASTTVSNQPQHF	TGTGCCAGTACAACAGTTAGCAATCAGCCCCAGCATTTT
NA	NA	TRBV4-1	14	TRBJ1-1	CASSQVGALTEAFF	TGCGCCAGCAGCCAAGTCGGAGCTCTCACTGAAGCTTTCTTT
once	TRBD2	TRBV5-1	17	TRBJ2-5	CASSLNLAGGHQETQYF	TGCGCCAGCAGCTTGAACCTAGCGGGGGGGCACCAAGAGACCCAGTACTTC
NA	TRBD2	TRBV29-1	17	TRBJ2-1	CSVEKGLAASSYNEQFF	TGCAGCGTTGAAAAGGGACTAGCGGCCAGCTCCTACAATGAGCAGTTCTTC
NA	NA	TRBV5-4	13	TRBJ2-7	CASSPRTAYEQYF	TGTGCCAGCAGCCCTCGGACGGCCTACGAGCAGTACTTC
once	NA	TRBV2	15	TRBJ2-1	CATLEKRAAYNEQFF	TGTGCCACCCTGGAAAAGCGGGCCGCCTACAATGAGCAGTTCTTC
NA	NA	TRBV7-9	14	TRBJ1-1	CASSFGHENTEAFF	TGTGCCAGCAGCTTTGGACACGAGAACACTGAAGCTTTCTTT
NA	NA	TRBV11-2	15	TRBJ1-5	CASSPSGYSNQPQHF	TGTGCCAGCAGCCCGAGCGGGTATAGCAATCAGCCCCAGCATTTT
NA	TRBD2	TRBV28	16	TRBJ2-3	CASSSPGLAGGDTQYF	TGTGCCAGCAGTTCCCCGGGGCTAGCGGGCGGGGATACGCAGTATTTT
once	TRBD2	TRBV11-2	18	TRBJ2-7	CASSSTGTSGSSSYEQYF	TGTGCCAGCAGCAGTACCGGGACTAGCGGGTCATCCTCCTACGAGCAGTACTTC
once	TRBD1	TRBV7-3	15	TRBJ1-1	CASSLMGQGNTEAFF	TGTGCCAGCAGCTTAATGGGACAGGGGAACACTGAAGCTTTCTTT
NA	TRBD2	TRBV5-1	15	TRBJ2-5	CASSSLAGGQETQYF	TGCGCCAGCAGCTCCCTAGCGGGGGGGCAAGAGACCCAGTACTTC
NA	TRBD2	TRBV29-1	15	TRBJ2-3	CSVDPSGGATDTQYF	TGCAGCGTTGATCCTAGCGGGGGGGCAACAGATACGCAGTATTTT
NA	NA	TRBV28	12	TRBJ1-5	CASSLGSQPQHF	TGTGCCAGCAGTTTGGGGTCTCAGCCCCAGCATTTT